This paragraph covers one T cell receptor (beta chain) sequence. This sample is part of a study of cytomegalovirus exposure and HLA in healthy donors. The PCR employed 60 Vbeta primers together with 13 Jbeta primers. TCRdb keeps only in-frame clones here, not all; method: immunoSEQ multiplex PCR. The data contain roughly 100,000 clones, under 80% of them seen just once; the ten biggest clones take up 5% to 7%. CDR1 is LNHNV, CDR2 YYDKDF, per germline (reference sequence). The CDR3 runs 16 residues. The V gene lost 6 bases and the J gene lost 0 bases, with 15 bases spanning the gap. The chain joins TRBV15 to TRBJ2-1, with D possibly being TRBD1 (6 bases). Sequencing was performed on PBMCs. The origin of this receptor is a woman aged 50 to 60 in good health and CMV-seropositive. The CDR3 sequence is CATSAGAGSSYNEQFF. The DNA for the CDR3 is TGTGCCACCAGTGCAGGGGCGGGCAGCTCCTACAATGAGCAGTTCTTC.